The T cell receptor beta chain under discussion was sequenced for a study of spatial heterogeneity in lung cancer. Study background: The donor population consisted of more than 55 patients with untreated, early-stage non-small cell lung cancer. Available follow-up PBMC samples, collected a median of about two years post-resection, were sequenced.

The CDR3 loop spans 14 amino acids. Trimming took off 4 bases at V and 0 bases at J, with 12 bases between the two ends. The germline V gene has CDR1 SQVTM and CDR2 ANQGSEA. Each CDR3 protein gets one entry after TCRdb re-called the 5' RACE reads with MiXCR. The sample lists about 94,000 distinct CDR3 sequences, roughly a fifth occurring once. Time point in this sample: blood at routine non-recurrence follow-up after resection. Whole RNA from tumor, nontumor lung or frozen PBMC was sequenced unsorted. This clonotype originated in a male donor with early-stage non-small cell lung cancer. Sequenced material: PBMCs, taken at follow-up. The V and J genes are TRBV29-1 and TRBJ1-1, with a tentative D call TRBD1 (6 bases). The DNA for the CDR3 is TGCAGCGTTGGCACAGGGAGTATGAACACTGAAGCTTTCTTT. Its protein is CSVGTGSMNTEAFF.